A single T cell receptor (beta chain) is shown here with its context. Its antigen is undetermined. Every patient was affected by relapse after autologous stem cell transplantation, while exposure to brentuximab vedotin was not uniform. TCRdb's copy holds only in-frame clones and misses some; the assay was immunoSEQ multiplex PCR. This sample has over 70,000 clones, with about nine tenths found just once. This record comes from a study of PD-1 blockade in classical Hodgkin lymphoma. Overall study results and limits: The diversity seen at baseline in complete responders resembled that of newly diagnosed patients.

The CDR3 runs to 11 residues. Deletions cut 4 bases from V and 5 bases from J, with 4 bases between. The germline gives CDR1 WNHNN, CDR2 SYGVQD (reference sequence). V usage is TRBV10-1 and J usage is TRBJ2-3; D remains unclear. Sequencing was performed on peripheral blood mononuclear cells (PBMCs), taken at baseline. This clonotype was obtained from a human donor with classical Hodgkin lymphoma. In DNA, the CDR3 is TGCGCCAGCAGTGTTCAAGATACGCAGTATTTT. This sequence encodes CASSVQDTQYF.